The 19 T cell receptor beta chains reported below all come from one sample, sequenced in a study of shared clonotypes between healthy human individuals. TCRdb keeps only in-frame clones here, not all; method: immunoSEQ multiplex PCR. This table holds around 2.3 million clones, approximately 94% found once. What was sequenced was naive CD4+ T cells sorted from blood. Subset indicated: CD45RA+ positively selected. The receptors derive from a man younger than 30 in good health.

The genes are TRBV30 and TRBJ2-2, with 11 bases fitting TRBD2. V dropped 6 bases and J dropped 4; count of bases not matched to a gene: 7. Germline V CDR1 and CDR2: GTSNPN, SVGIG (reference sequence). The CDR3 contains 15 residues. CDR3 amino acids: CACILAGGVTGELFF. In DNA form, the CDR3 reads TGTGCCTGCATCCTAGCGGGAGGTGTCACCGGGGAGCTGTTTTTT. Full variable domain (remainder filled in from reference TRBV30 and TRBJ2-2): SQTIHQWPATLVQPVGSPLSLECTVEGTSNPNLYWYRQAAGRGLQLLFYSVGIGQISSEVPQNLSASRPQDRQFILSSKKLLLSDSGFYLCACILAGGVTGELFFGEGSRLTVL.

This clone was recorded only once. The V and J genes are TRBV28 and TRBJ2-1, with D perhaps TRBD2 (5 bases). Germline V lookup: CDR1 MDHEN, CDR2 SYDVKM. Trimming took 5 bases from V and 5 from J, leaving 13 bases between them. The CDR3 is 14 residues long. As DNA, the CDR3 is TGTGCCAGCAGTCGGACTCCTCTCGACAATGAGCAGTTCTTC. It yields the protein CASSRTPLDNEQFF. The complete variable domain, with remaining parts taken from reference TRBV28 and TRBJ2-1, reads DVKVTQSSRYLVKRTGEKVFLECVQDMDHENMFWYRQDPGLGLRLIYFSYDVKMKEKGDIPEGYSVSREKKERFSLILESASTNQTSMYLCASSRTPLDNEQFFGPGTRLTVL.

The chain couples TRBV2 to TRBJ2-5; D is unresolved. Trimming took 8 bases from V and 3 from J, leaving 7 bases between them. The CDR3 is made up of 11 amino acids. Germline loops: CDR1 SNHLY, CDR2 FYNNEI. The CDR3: CASASEETQYF. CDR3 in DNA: TGTGCCAGCGCTTCGGAAGAGACCCAGTACTTC.

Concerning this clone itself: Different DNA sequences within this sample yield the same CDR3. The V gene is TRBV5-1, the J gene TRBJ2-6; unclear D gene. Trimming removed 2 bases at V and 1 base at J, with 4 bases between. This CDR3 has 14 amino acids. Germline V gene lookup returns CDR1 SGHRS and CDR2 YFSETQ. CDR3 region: CASSFSSGANVLTF. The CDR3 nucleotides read TGCGCCAGCAGCTTTTCTTCTGGGGCCAACGTCCTGACTTTC.

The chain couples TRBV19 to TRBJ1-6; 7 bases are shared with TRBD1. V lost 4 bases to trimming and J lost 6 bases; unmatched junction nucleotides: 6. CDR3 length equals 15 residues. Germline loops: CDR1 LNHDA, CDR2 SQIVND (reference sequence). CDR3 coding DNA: TGTGCCAGTAGTACCGGGACAGCTCTTAATTCACCCCTCCACTTT. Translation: CASSTGTALNSPLHF.

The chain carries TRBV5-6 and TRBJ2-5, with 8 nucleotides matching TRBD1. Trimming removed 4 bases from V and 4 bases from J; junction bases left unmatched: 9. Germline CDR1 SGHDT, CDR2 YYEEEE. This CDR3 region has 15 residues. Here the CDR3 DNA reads TGTGCCAGCAGCCTGGACAGGGTCCCAAGAGAGACCCAGTACTTC. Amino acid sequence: CASSLDRVPRETQYF. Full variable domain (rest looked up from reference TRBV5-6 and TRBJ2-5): DAGVTQSPTHLIKTRGQQVTLRCSPKSGHDTVSWYQQALGQGPQFIFQYYEEEERQRGNFPDRFSGHQFPNYSSELNVNALLLGDSALYLCASSLDRVPRETQYFGPGTRLLVL.

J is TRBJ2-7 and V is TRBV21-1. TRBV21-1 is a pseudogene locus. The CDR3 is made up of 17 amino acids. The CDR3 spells CASSKMIRSTESYEQYF. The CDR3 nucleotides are TGTGCCAGCAGCAAAATGATAAGGTCAACGGAATCCTACGAGCAGTACTTC.

CDR3 in amino acids: CASSLFTSETQYF. As DNA, the CDR3 is TGCGCCAGCAGCTTGTTTACTAGCGAGACCCAGTACTTC. The gene calls are TRBV5-1 and TRBJ2-5; the D gene is possibly TRBD2 (6 bases). Per the germline V gene, CDR1 is SGHRS and CDR2 is YFSETQ. Trimming stripped 1 base from V and 5 bases from J, with 9 bases between. The CDR3 length is 13 residues.

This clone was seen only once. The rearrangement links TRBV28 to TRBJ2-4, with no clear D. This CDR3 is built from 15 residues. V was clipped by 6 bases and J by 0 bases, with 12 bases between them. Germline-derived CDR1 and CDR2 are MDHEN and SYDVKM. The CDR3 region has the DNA TGTGCCAGCAGCCCAGATCAGGTAGCCAAAAACATTCAGTACTTC. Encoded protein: CASSPDQVAKNIQYF.

The CDR3 coding sequence is TGCGCCAGCAGTGAGTCTCCGGACGGAGAGACCCAGTACTTC. This translates into CASSESPDGETQYF. The chain recombines TRBV10-1 with TRBJ2-5, with unresolved D. This CDR3 region has 14 residues. V lost 0 bases, J lost 4 bases, and 9 bases lay in between. In germline, CDR1 is WNHNN, CDR2 SYGVQD (reference sequence).

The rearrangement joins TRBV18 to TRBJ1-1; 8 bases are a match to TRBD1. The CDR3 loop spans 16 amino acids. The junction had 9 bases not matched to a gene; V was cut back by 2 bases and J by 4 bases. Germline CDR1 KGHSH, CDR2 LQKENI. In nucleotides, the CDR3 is TGTGCCAGCTCACCATCGGGACAGGCGACGGGCACTGAAGCTTTCTTT. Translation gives CASSPSGQATGTEAFF.

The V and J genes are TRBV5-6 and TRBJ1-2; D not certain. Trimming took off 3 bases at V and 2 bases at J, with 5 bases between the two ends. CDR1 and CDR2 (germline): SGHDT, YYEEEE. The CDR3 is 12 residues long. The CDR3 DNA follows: TGTGCCAGCAGCTCCGAGAACTATGGCTACACCTTC. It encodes CASSSENYGYTF.

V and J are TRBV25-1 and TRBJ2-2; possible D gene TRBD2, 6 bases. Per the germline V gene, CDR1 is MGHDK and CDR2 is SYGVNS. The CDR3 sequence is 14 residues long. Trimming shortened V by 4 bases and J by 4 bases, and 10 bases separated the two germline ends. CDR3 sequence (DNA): TGTGCCAGCAGTGCGACAGCGGGCACCGGGGAGCTGTTTTTT. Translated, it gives CASSATAGTGELFF.

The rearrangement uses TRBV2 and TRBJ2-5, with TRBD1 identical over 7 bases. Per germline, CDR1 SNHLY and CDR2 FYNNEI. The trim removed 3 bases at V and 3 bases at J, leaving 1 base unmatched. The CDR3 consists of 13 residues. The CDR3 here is CASSDGTEETQYF. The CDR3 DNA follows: TGTGCCAGCAGTGATGGGACAGAAGAGACCCAGTACTTC.

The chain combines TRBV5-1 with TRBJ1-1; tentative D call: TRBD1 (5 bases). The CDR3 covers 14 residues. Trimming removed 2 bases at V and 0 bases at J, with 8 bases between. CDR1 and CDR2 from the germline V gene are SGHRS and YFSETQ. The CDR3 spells CASSFGHMNTEAFF. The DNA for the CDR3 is TGCGCCAGCAGCTTCGGACACATGAACACTGAAGCTTTCTTT.

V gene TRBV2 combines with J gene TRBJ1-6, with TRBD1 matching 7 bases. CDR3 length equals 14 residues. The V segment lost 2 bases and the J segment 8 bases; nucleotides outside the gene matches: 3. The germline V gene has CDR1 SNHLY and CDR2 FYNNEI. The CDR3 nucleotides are TGTGCCAGCAGTGAAAAAACAGGGGATTCACCCCTCCACTTT. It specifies CASSEKTGDSPLHF.

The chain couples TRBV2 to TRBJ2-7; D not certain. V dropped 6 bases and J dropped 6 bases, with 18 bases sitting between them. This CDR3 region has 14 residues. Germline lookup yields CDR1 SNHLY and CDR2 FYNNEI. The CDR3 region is CASSALSAYFEQYF. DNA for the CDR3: TGTGCCAGCAGCGCCCTAAGTGCCTACTTCGAGCAGTACTTC.

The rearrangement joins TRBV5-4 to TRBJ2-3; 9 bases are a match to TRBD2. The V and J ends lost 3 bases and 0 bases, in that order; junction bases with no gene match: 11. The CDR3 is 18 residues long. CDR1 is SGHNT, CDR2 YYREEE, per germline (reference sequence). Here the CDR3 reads CASSSRGAGGSSTDTQYF. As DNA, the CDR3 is TGTGCCAGCAGCTCCCGGGGAGCGGGGGGTTCAAGCACAGATACGCAGTATTTT. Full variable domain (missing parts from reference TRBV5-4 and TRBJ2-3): ETGVTQSPTHLIKTRGQQVTLRCSSQSGHNTVSWYQQALGQGPQFIFQYYREEENGRGNFPPRFSGLQFPNYSSELNVNALELDDSALYLCASSSRGAGGSSTDTQYFGPGTRLTVL.

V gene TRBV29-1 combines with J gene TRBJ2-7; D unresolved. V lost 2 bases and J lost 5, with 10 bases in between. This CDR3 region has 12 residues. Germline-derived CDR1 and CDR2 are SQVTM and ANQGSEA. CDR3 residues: CSVESGRHEQYF. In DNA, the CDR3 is TGCAGCGTTGAAAGTGGCCGGCACGAGCAGTACTTC.